This entry features one T cell receptor beta chain sequence. Other nucleotide sequences from this sample produce the same CDR3. The protocol was immunoSEQ multiplex PCR, while the TCRdb copy is restricted to in-frame clones and leaves out a portion. Here the sample spans a few million clones, more than 85% being singletons. This sample stems from a study of shared clonotypes between healthy human individuals. Healthy HIV-negative adults with no recent acute infections or vaccinations were recruited as donors. Subsets obtained from CD4+ cells comprised CD45RA+ naive and CD45RA-negative memory cells. This CDR3 region has 10 residues. Per the germline V gene, CDR1 is DFQATT and CDR2 is SNEGSKA (reference sequence). Trimming left V 6 bases short and J 2 bases short, with 4 bases between.

V is TRBV20-1 and J is TRBJ2-5; D gene uncertain. Source material: naive CD4+ T cells from PBMCs. Subset indicated: CD45RA+ positively selected. The receptor's source is a man younger than 35 in good health. Some clones in this sample may be carry-over from other donors' samples. In nucleotides, the CDR3 is TGCAGTGCCGGTCAAGAGACCCAGTACTTC. It codes for CSAGQETQYF.